The T cell receptor beta chain described here comes from a study of blood T cell repertoires in COVID-19. The CDR3 loop spans 17 amino acids. Germline V gene lookup returns CDR1 SEHNR and CDR2 FQNEAQ (reference sequence). The V and J ends lost 2 bases and 5 bases respectively, with 20 bases between them. Original processing notes: It was from reference gene primer amplification that nucleated cell counts were estimated. TCRdb's table, derived via immunoSEQ multiplex PCR, lists solely in-frame clones and lacks some. V, J and clone size derive from that table, while D and trimming were established from the DNA sequence. Among some 140,000 clones listed, approximately 79% were seen once.

The chain recombines TRBV7-9 with TRBJ2-3; a weak D match, TRBD2 (6 bases). This receptor was obtained from a man in his 60s with acute or convalescent COVID-19. The sequencing input was peripheral blood. This chain's CDR3 is CASSLKPSALHGDTQYF. The CDR3 bases are TGTGCCAGCAGCTTAAAGCCTAGCGCCCTTCATGGAGATACGCAGTATTTT.